This is a list of T cell receptor beta chains from one sample in a study of beta chain features in type 1 diabetes. Produced via immunoSEQ multiplex PCR; TCRdb's table is partial and in-frame only. The sample lists 300,000 to 400,000 clones, roughly 11% seen once, with roughly 0.016% in the top ten. The sample taken for sequencing was naive CD4+ T cells from blood. All receptors come from a woman aged 25 to 45 in good health. CDR3s include the opening cysteine and the closing phenylalanine or tryptophan. Each record gives: J gene, clone size, V gene, D gene, CDR3 protein, CDR3 DNA. The D gene is left open where the match is weak. Clone size, where shown, is once, few, many, or a class for clones that have expanded.

TRBJ2-4,-,TRBV28,TRBD2,CASSLPMLAGGIAKNIQYF,TGTGCCAGCAGCTTGCCAATGTTAGCGGGAGGGATAGCCAAAAACATTCAGTACTTC
TRBJ1-5,few,TRBV13,TRBD1,CASSLGRTGGNQPQHF,TGTGCCAGCAGCTTAGGCCGGACAGGGGGCAATCAGCCCCAGCATTTT
TRBJ2-3,few,TRBV19,TRBD2,CASSRLAASTDTQYF,TGTGCCAGTAGTAGACTAGCAGCTAGCACAGATACGCAGTATTTT
TRBJ2-2,few,TRBV9,-,CASSRTAANTGELFF,TGTGCCAGCAGCCGGACAGCAGCGAACACCGGGGAGCTGTTTTTT
TRBJ2-1,-,TRBV7-2,TRBD1,CASSLGTGGGNEQFF,TGTGCCAGCAGCTTAGGGACAGGCGGCGGCAATGAGCAGTTCTTC
TRBJ2-3,-,TRBV15,TRBD2,CATNTGSSLAGSTDTQYF,TGTGCCACCAACACCGGCTCATCACTAGCGGGATCCACAGATACGCAGTATTTT
TRBJ2-2,few,TRBV5-4,TRBD2,CASSLAVSGANTGELFF,TGTGCCAGCAGCTTGGCGGTTAGCGGGGCGAACACCGGGGAGCTGTTTTTT
TRBJ2-7,few,TRBV30,-,CAWSVGRTAYEQYF,TGTGCCTGGAGTGTCGGCAGGACAGCCTACGAGCAGTACTTC
TRBJ1-2,-,TRBV19,TRBD1,CASTSPGQGNYGYTF,TGTGCCAGTACCTCACCGGGACAGGGGAACTATGGCTACACCTTC
TRBJ2-3,-,TRBV18,-,CASSPRRESTDTQYF,TGTGCCAGCTCACCACGCAGGGAAAGCACAGATACGCAGTATTTT
TRBJ2-1,-,TRBV5-4,TRBD2,CASSLASLAGVDNEQFF,TGTGCCAGCAGCTTGGCGTCACTAGCGGGAGTAGACAATGAGCAGTTCTTC
TRBJ2-1,-,TRBV29-1,TRBD2,CSVGTSGRSYNEQFF,TGCAGCGTAGGGACTAGCGGGAGGTCCTACAATGAGCAGTTCTTC
TRBJ2-7,once,TRBV7-6,-,CASSLYQGRGYEQYF,TGTGCCAGCAGCTTATATCAGGGGCGCGGCTACGAGCAGTACTTC
TRBJ2-7,-,TRBV10-3,TRBD2,CAIRGLADSYEQYF,TGTGCCATCAGAGGACTAGCGGACTCCTACGAGCAGTACTTC
TRBJ1-1,-,TRBV29-1,TRBD1,CSALQGEAFF,TGCAGCGCCCTACAGGGGGAAGCTTTCTTT
TRBJ2-7,few,TRBV7-2,TRBD1,CASSITGTGLYEQYF,TGTGCCAGCAGCATAACCGGGACAGGGCTCTACGAGCAGTACTTC
TRBJ2-1,few,TRBV27,TRBD1,CASSWTGSYNEQFF,TGTGCCAGCAGTTGGACAGGGAGTTACAATGAGCAGTTCTTC
TRBJ1-2,-,TRBV19,-,CASSPPGQGRGYGYTF,TGTGCCAGTAGTCCCCCGGGACAAGGGCGCGGCTATGGCTACACCTTC
TRBJ2-2,-,TRBV5-6,-,CASSLELGEVTGELFF,TGTGCCAGCAGCTTGGAGTTGGGGGAGGTCACCGGGGAGCTGTTTTTT
TRBJ2-5,-,TRBV4-1,TRBD2,CASSQDLAGVAKTQYF,TGCGCCAGCAGCCAAGATCTAGCGGGAGTGGCCAAGACCCAGTACTTC
TRBJ2-3,-,TRBV29-1,TRBD2,CSVCSSGRSTDTQYF,TGCAGCGTTTGTTCCAGCGGGAGAAGCACAGATACGCAGTATTTT
TRBJ2-3,-,TRBV27,TRBD2,CASSTVGLAIDTQYF,TGTGCCAGCAGTACCGTAGGACTAGCGATAGATACGCAGTATTTT
TRBJ2-5,few,TRBV7-2,-,CASSLAGPAGETQYF,TGTGCCAGCAGCTTAGCGGGTCCCGCGGGAGAGACCCAGTACTTC
TRBJ1-2,few,TRBV30,-,CAWSQDSYGYTF,TGTGCCTGGAGTCAGGACAGCTATGGCTACACCTTC
TRBJ2-3,few,TRBV9,TRBD2,CASSVGLAGNTDTQYF,TGTGCCAGCAGCGTAGGACTAGCGGGGAACACAGATACGCAGTATTTT
TRBJ2-2,-,TRBV19,TRBD2,CASTLRAAGGAGELFF,TGTGCCAGTACCCTCCGAGCGGCGGGAGGGGCCGGGGAGCTGTTTTTT
TRBJ2-1,few,TRBV28,TRBD2,CASSIPGRNNEQFF,TGTGCCAGCAGTATCCCCGGGAGGAACAATGAGCAGTTCTTC
TRBJ2-4,-,TRBV19,TRBD1,CASSNRQGLAKNIQYF,TGTGCCAGTAGTAACCGACAGGGTCTAGCCAAAAACATTCAGTACTTC